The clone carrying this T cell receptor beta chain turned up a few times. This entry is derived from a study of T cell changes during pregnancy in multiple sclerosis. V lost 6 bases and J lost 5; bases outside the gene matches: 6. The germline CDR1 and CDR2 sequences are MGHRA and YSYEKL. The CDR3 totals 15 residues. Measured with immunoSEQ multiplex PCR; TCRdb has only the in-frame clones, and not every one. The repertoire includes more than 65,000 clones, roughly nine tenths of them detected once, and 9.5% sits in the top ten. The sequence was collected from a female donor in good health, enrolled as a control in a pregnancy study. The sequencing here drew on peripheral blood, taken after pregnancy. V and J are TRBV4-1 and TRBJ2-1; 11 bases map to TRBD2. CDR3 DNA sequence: TGCGCCAGCAGGAAAACTAGCGGGAGAGACAATGAGCAGTTCTTC. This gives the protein CASRKTSGRDNEQFF.